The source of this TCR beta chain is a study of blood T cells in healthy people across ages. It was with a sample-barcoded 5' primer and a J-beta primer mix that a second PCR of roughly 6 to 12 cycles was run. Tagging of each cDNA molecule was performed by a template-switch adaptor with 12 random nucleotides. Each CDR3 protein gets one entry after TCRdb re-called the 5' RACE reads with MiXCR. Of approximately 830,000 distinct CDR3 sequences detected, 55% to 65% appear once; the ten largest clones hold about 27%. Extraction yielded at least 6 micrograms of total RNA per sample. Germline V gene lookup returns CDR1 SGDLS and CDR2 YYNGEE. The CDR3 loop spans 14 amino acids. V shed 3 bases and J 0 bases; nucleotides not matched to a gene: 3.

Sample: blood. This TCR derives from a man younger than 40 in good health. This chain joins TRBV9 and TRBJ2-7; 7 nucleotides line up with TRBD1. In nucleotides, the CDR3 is TGTGCCAGCAGCGCCCACAGGGGCTCCTACGAGCAGTACTTC. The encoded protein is CASSAHRGSYEQYF.